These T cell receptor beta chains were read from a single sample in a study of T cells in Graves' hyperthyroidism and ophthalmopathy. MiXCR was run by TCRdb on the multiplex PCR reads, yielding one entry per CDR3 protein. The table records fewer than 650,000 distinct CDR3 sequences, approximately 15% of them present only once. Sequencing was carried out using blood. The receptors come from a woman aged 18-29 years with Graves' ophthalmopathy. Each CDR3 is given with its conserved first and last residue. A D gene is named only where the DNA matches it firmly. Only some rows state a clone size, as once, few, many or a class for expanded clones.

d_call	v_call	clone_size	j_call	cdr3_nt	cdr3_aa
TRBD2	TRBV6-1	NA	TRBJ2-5	TGTGCCAGCAGCTTCCATTCTACTAGCGGGAGGGGAGGACGAGAGACCCAGTACTTC	CASSFHSTSGRGGRETQYF
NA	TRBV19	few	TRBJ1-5	TGTGCCAGTAGTATAAAGGGCTATAGCAATCAGCCCCAGCATTTT	CASSIKGYSNQPQHF
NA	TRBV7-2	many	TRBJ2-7	TGTGCCAGCACCCCAAGCGGCAACTCCTACGAGCAGTACTTC	CASTPSGNSYEQYF
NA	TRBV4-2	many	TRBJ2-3	TGTGCCAGCAGCCAAGGGTCGGGTATGACAGATACGCAGTATTTT	CASSQGSGMTDTQYF
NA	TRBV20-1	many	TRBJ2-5	TGCAGTGCTAGAGATCTCACAGGGCAGGAGACCCAGTACTTC	CSARDLTGQETQYF
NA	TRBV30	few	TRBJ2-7	TGTGCCTGGACCAGAGGGACCCCCAGGGTTTACGAGCAGTACTTC	CAWTRGTPRVYEQYF
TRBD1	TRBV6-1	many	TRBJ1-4	TGTGCCAGCAGTCGGGACAGGGATGAAAAACTGTTTTTT	CASSRDRDEKLFF
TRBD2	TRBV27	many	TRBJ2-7	TGTGCCAGCAGTTTAGGGCCGGGACTAGCGGGAGACGAGCAGTACTTC	CASSLGPGLAGDEQYF
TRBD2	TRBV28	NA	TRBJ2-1	TGTGCCAGCAGCTCACTTAGCGGGAGGGGCTACAATGAGCAGTTCTTC	CASSSLSGRGYNEQFF
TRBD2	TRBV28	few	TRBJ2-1	TGTGCCTGCCGCGGGGAGGGATCCCACAATGAGCAGTTCTTC	CACRGEGSHNEQFF
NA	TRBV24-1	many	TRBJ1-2	TGTGCCACCAGTGATGTGGCCGCTAACTATGGCTACACCTTC	CATSDVAANYGYTF
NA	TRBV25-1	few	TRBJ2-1	TGTGCCAGCACTCCGCGCGGGAACTACAATGAGCAGTTCTTC	CASTPRGNYNEQFF
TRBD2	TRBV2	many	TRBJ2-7	TGTGCCAGCAGGGAAGGACTAGCGGCGCTCTCCTACGAGCAGTACTTC	CASREGLAALSYEQYF
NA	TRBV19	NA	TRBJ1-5	TGTGCCAGTAGTGGCTTGGGGGTTTCGGGCAATCAGCCCCAGCATTTT	CASSGLGVSGNQPQHF
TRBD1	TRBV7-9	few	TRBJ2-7	TGTGCCAGCAGCTCCGAGGGACAGGGGCCTACGAGCGTTTACTTC	CASSSEGQGPTSVYF
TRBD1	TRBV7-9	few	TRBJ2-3	TGTGCCAGCGGATACCCGGGACAGGTCATTAATTTTGCTAGCACAGATACGCAGTATTTT	CASGYPGQVINFASTDTQYF
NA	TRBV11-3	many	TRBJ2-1	TGTGCCAGCAGCTGGTTAAGGGGGGGCCGGTACAATGAGCAGTTCTTC	CASSWLRGGRYNEQFF
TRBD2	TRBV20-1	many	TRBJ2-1	TGCAGTGCTAGAGATACCCACAGACTAGCGGGAGGGCTCTACAATGAGCAGTTCTTC	CSARDTHRLAGGLYNEQFF
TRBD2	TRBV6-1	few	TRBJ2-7	TGTGCCAGCGGGCTAGCGGGAGAAGGCTACGAGCAGTACTTC	CASGLAGEGYEQYF
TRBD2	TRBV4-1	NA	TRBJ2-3	TGCGCCAGCAGCCAAGCACTTCCGGGGGGAACCTGGACTAGCACAGATACGCAGTATTTT	CASSQALPGGTWTSTDTQYF
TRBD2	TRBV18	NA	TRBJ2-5	TGTGCCAGCTCACCACCTTCTAGCGGGATTCGGAGAGAGACCCAGTACTTC	CASSPPSSGIRRETQYF
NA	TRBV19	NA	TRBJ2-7	TGTGCCAGGCCCCAGAGGTTTACCTACGAGCAGTACTTC	CARPQRFTYEQYF
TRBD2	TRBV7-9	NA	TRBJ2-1	TGTGCCAGCAGCTCCCGGGACTATTACAATGAGCAGTTCTTC	CASSSRDYYNEQFF
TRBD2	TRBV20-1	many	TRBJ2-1	TGCAGTGGTCAGCGGGAGAGGACGTATGAGCAGTTCTTC	CSGQRERTYEQFF
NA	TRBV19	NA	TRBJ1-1	TGTGCCAGTAGTATTGGTCTTATGAACACTGAAGCTTTCTTT	CASSIGLMNTEAFF
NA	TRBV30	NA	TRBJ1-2	TGTGCCTGGAGGGCCAAGGGAGGAAACTATGGCTACACCTTC	CAWRAKGGNYGYTF
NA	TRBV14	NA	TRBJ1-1	TGTGCCAGCAGCCAAGACCCCAGCCCCGGGGCGACTGAAGCTTTCTTT	CASSQDPSPGATEAFF
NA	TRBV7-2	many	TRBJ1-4	TGTGCCAGCAGCCGGCACAGGCAGAGAGGTGAAAAACTGTTTTTT	CASSRHRQRGEKLFF
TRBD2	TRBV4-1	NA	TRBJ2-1	TGCGCCAGCAGGGGGCTGCTCCGGGGGGATGAGCAGTTCTTC	CASRGLLRGDEQFF
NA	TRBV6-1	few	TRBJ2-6	TGTGCCAGCAATGGGACATCGTACGCCGGGGCCAACGTCCTGACTTTC	CASNGTSYAGANVLTF
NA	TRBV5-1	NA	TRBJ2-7	TGCGCCAGCAGCCCTGCGGAGGGCCCCTACGAGCAGTACTTC	CASSPAEGPYEQYF
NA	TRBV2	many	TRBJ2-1	TGTGCCAGCACTGGGTTCCGCTACAATGAGCAGTTCTTC	CASTGFRYNEQFF
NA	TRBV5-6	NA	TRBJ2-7	TGTGCCAGCAGTCACCGATGGGGCAGGGCCTACGAGCAGTACTTC	CASSHRWGRAYEQYF
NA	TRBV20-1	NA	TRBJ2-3	TGCAGTGCTAGAGCTAGCGATGCCACAGATACGCAGTATTTT	CSARASDATDTQYF
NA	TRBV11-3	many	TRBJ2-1	TGTGCCAGCAGCTTACAACACCGGAGCTTCAATGAGCAGTTCTTC	CASSLQHRSFNEQFF